One and the same sample provided the 9 T cell receptor beta chains below, sequenced in a study of T-cell memory formation after mild COVID-19. TCRdb analysed the 5' RACE reads with MiXCR anew, one entry per CDR3 protein. The top ten clones hold about 20% of a sample with approximately 340,000 distinct CDR3 sequences, roughly 13% of them seen once. The source material was PBMCs or a T cell subset sorted from them (not recorded which). These receptors all stem from a man between 18 and 29 years old who had mild COVID-19 (a few samples of this study predate the infection). Cell type and time point are not known.

This clonotype was counted between two and nine times. The rearrangement joins TRBV6-2 or TRBV6-3 to TRBJ2-5, with D unresolved. Germline CDR1 reads MNHEY; CDR2 reads SVGEGT. Trimming removed 7 bases at V and 5 bases at J, with 14 bases between. The CDR3 consists of 13 residues. The CDR3 region has the DNA TGTGCCAGCACTGGCTGGACCCAGGAGACCCAGTACTTC. This translates into CASTGWTQETQYF.

A few counts support this clonotype. The chain couples TRBV4-1 to TRBJ2-1; tentatively, D is TRBD2 (7 bases). Germline V gene lookup returns CDR1 MGHRA and CDR2 YSYEKL. V dropped 4 bases and J dropped 2 bases, with 15 bases sitting between them. This CDR3 has 16 amino acids. CDR3 sequence (DNA): TGCGCCAGCAGCCTACAGGGCGGGGGCCCCTACAATGAGCAGTTCTTC. Its protein is CASSLQGGGPYNEQFF.

In this sample, this clonotype turned up a few times. The chain combines TRBV5-6 with TRBJ1-6, with a weak D call TRBD1 (6 bases). There are 15 residues in the CDR3. The V end lost 4 bases, the J end lost 7 bases, and 15 bases lay between the germline ends. The germline gives CDR1 SGHDT, CDR2 YYEEEE. This CDR3 is CASSLMDRRNSPLHF. CDR3 coding DNA: TGTGCCAGCAGCCTCATGGACAGACGCAATTCACCCCTCCACTTT.

The chain recombines TRBV7-2 with TRBJ1-5; 7 nucleotides match TRBD1. The CDR3 contains 14 residues. V shed 1 base and J 7 bases; nucleotides not matched to a gene: 4. CDR1 SGHTA and CDR2 FQGNSA come from the germline V gene. CDR3 sequence reads: CASSLDRGSQPQHF. The CDR3 DNA reads as TGTGCCAGCAGCTTAGACAGGGGATCCCAGCCCCAGCATTTT. Together with reference TRBV7-2 and TRBJ1-5, the CDR3 gives the full variable domain: GAGVSQSPSNKVTEKGKDVELRCDPISGHTALYWYRQSLGQGLEFLIYFQGNSAPDKSGLPSDRFSAERTGGSVSTLTIQRTQQEDSAVYLCASSLDRGSQPQHFGDGTRLSIL.

This clonotype was counted between two and nine times. This rearrangement joins TRBV5-1 to TRBJ1-2; TRBD1 agrees at 7 bases. Germline CDR1 SGHRS, CDR2 YFSETQ. The CDR3 loop spans 14 amino acids. Trimming removed 2 bases from V and 5 bases from J; junction bases left unmatched: 6. Here the CDR3 DNA reads TGCGCCAGCAGCTTACAGGGGCTAGGGTATGGCTACACCTTC. Protein sequence: CASSLQGLGYGYTF. The full variable domain, rest sourced from reference TRBV5-1 and TRBJ1-2, is KAGVTQTPRYLIKTRGQQVTLSCSPISGHRSVSWYQQTPGQGLQFLFEYFSETQRNKGNFPGRFSGRQFSNSRSEMNVSTLELGDSALYLCASSLQGLGYGYTFGSGTRLTVV.

The J gene is TRBJ1-1, the V gene TRBV4-1; perhaps TRBD1 as D (6 bases). CDR1 is MGHRA and CDR2 is YSYEKL in the germline V gene. Trimming stripped 5 bases from V and 7 bases from J, with 11 bases between. The CDR3 is 12 amino acids. This chain's CDR3 is CASSSRGIEAFF. The CDR3, as DNA: TGCGCCAGCAGCTCGAGGGGGATTGAAGCTTTCTTT.

This rearrangement joins TRBV9 to TRBJ2-2, with 7 bases fitting TRBD1. CDR1 SGDLS and CDR2 YYNGEE come from the germline V gene. V lost 3 bases and J lost 6; bases outside the gene matches: 8. The CDR3 consists of 15 residues. CDR3 residues: CASSGGTAVSGELFF. CDR3 DNA sequence: TGTGCCAGCAGCGGTGGGACAGCGGTATCCGGGGAGCTGTTTTTT.

In its sample, this clonotype was seen a few times. V usage is TRBV11-2 and J usage is TRBJ2-1; possibly TRBD1 for D (6 bases). This CDR3 has 15 amino acids. Per germline, CDR1 SGHAT and CDR2 FQNNGV. Trimming removed 3 bases from V and 4 bases from J, with 13 bases in between. The CDR3 loop reads CASSLGAASYNEQFF. CDR3 nucleotides: TGTGCCAGCAGCTTGGGGGCAGCTTCATACAATGAGCAGTTCTTC. The full variable domain, its missing parts supplied by reference TRBV11-2 and TRBJ2-1, is EAGVAQSPRYKIIEKRQSVAFWCNPISGHATLYWYQQILGQGPKLLIQFQNNGVVDDSQLPKDRFSAERLKGVDSTLKIQPAKLEDSAVYLCASSLGAASYNEQFFGPGTRLTVL.

In this sample, this clonotype turned up a few times. The chain is built from TRBV4-3 and TRBJ1-4, with TRBD1 as a possible D gene (5 bases). Germline V gives CDR1 LGHNA, CDR2 YSLEER. Trimming shortened V by 0 bases and J by 10 bases, and 15 bases separated the two germline ends. The CDR3 has 15 residues. Here the CDR3 DNA reads TGCGCCAGCAGCCAAGAACCCAACCCGGGGCGAAAACTGTTTTTT. This encodes CASSQEPNPGRKLFF.